The 21 T cell receptor beta chains below were found in one sample sequenced in a study of regulatory T cells in long-lasting Graves disease. The TCR beta library used iRepertoire HTBI primers with Arm-PCR amplification of CDR3. TCRdb passed the multiplex PCR reads through MiXCR, listing each CDR3 protein once. The sample includes some 600,000 distinct CDR3 sequences, about 16% of them seen just once. As to time point: newly diagnosed GD, antithyroid drugs for less than 3 months. RNA from PBMCs was the source of the TCR library. This sample also belongs to another study, concerning T cells in Graves' hyperthyroidism and ophthalmopathy.

The material sequenced was peripheral blood mononuclear cells (PBMCs), taken at new diagnosis, from a patient treated with antithyroid drugs. Receptors originate from a man younger than 35 with Graves disease.

This clonotype was seen repeatedly, ten times or more. CDR3 region: CASSLTGARYGYTF. CDR3 DNA: TGTGCCAGCAGTCTGACAGGGGCCAGATATGGCTACACCTTC. The chain couples TRBV27 to TRBJ1-2, with 8 bases fitting TRBD1. This CDR3 contains 14 residues. Germline V gene sequence: CDR1 MNHEY, CDR2 SMNVEV (reference sequence). Trimming at V came to 5 bases and at J to 5 bases, leaving 7 bases not matched to a gene.

This clonotype was recorded a few times. The chain combines TRBV10-1 with TRBJ1-4, with 7 positions matching TRBD1. The CDR3 totals 16 residues. Germline V gives CDR1 WNHNN, CDR2 SYGVQD (reference sequence). With V trimmed by 3 bases and J by 0 bases, 4 bases remained unmatched. This CDR3 is CASSEGRGTTNEKLFF. The CDR3 DNA is TGCGCCAGCAGTGAAGGCAGGGGGACAACTAATGAAAAACTGTTTTTT.

This clonotype was counted ten times or more. The genes are TRBV28 and TRBJ2-7; D is perhaps TRBD1 (5 bases). Germline lookup yields CDR1 MDHEN and CDR2 SYDVKM. The CDR3 is 15 amino acids. The V end lost 6 bases, the J end lost 3 bases, and 18 bases lay between the germline ends. The CDR3 nucleotides read TGTGCCAGCAGCCCTCAGGGTGGAATGGACTACGAGCAGTACTTC. This encodes CASSPQGGMDYEQYF.

This clonotype has more than one count but fewer than ten. The junction does not match germline at one end; this may be a read error. This chain links TRBV13 with TRBJ2-1; 16 nucleotides align to TRBD2. The germline V gene encodes CDR1 PRHDT and CDR2 FYEKMQ (reference sequence). The length of the CDR3 is 16 residues. The CDR3 bases are TGTGCCAGCAGCTCGGGACTAGCGGGAGGGTACAATGAGCAGCTCTTC. Its protein product is CASSSGLAGGYNEQLF. The whole variable domain, filled in from reference TRBV13 and TRBJ2-1, reads AAGVIQSPRHLIKEKRETATLKCYPIPRHDTVYWYQQGPGQDPQFLISFYEKMQSDKGSIPDRFSAQQFSDYHSELNMSSLELGDSALYFCASSSGLAGGYNEQLFGPGTRLTVL.

This clonotype was recorded at least ten times. The chain has TRBV28 and TRBJ2-3; tentatively, D is TRBD1 (5 bases). Looked up from germline, CDR1 is MDHEN and CDR2 is SYDVKM. The CDR3 has 15 amino acids. V lost 5 bases and J 1 base, leaving 13 bases between the germline ends. The CDR3 reads CASSPRGLGTDTQYF. CDR3 bases: TGTGCCAGCAGTCCAAGGGGTCTAGGCACAGATACGCAGTATTTT.

This clonotype was seen repeatedly, ten times or more. The chain couples TRBV12-3 or TRBV12-4 to TRBJ1-5, with D maybe TRBD1 (5 bases). V shed 3 bases and J shed 0 bases, with 15 bases lying between them. The CDR3 has 17 residues. In DNA form, the CDR3 reads TGTGCCAGCAGTTTCCGGGGACGGATTTATAGCAATCAGCCCCAGCATTTT. Protein product: CASSFRGRIYSNQPQHF.

In the case of this clonotype: A clone one base away is much larger, so this may be a read error. V usage is TRBV30 and J usage is TRBJ2-1, with 8 positions matching TRBD1. Unmatched junction bases numbered 23, after V lost 0 bases and J lost 10 bases. Germline CDR1 GTSNPN, CDR2 SVGIG (reference sequence). The CDR3 is made up of 19 amino acids. The CDR3 nucleotides read TGTGCCTGGAGTGTCTGGTCCCCCCGACTGACAGGGGTTCCCTACGAGCAGTTCTTC. Amino acids: CAWSVWSPRLTGVPYEQFF. The full variable domain, completed using reference TRBV30 and TRBJ2-1, is SQTIHQWPATLVQPVGSPLSLECTVEGTSNPNLYWYRQAAGRGLQLLFYSVGIGQISSEVPQNLSASRPQDRQFILSSKKLLLSDSGFYLCAWSVWSPRLTGVPYEQFFGPGTRLTVL.

The chain has TRBV5-6 and TRBJ1-1; D is ambiguous. Trimming pared 2 bases from V and 1 base from J, leaving 12 bases between. Germline V gene lookup returns CDR1 SGHDT and CDR2 YYEEEE. The CDR3 runs 15 residues. The CDR3 loop is CASSFIVGGNTEAFF. The CDR3 bases are TGTGCCAGCAGCTTTATCGTAGGAGGGAACACTGAAGCTTTCTTT.

The rearrangement links TRBV5-1 to TRBJ2-6; 9 nucleotides match TRBD1. Trimming at V came to 3 bases and at J to 0 bases, leaving 10 bases not matched to a gene. This CDR3 has 19 residues. Germline CDR1 SGHRS, CDR2 YFSETQ. CDR3: CASSWNRQGVLSGANVLTF. CDR3 nucleotides: TGCGCCAGCAGCTGGAATCGACAGGGGGTTCTCTCTGGGGCCAACGTCCTGACTTTC.

The gene calls are TRBV5-6 and TRBJ1-1, with no clear D. This CDR3 spans 14 amino acids. V lost 1 base, J lost 0 bases, and 7 bases lay in between. Germline values: CDR1 SGHDT, CDR2 YYEEEE. The DNA for the CDR3 is TGTGCCAGCAGCTTGAGTTTTCTGAACACTGAAGCTTTCTTT. Its protein is CASSLSFLNTEAFF. Full variable domain (rest looked up from reference TRBV5-6 and TRBJ1-1): DAGVTQSPTHLIKTRGQQVTLRCSPKSGHDTVSWYQQALGQGPQFIFQYYEEEERQRGNFPDRFSGHQFPNYSSELNVNALLLGDSALYLCASSLSFLNTEAFFGQGTRLTVV.

The chain combines TRBV5-1 with TRBJ2-5, with TRBD2 matching over 7 bases. Unmatched junction bases numbered 11, after V lost 3 bases and J lost 0 bases. Germline lookup yields CDR1 SGHRS and CDR2 YFSETQ. This CDR3 has 17 amino acids. The DNA for the CDR3 is TGCGCCAGCAGCTCGGGGACTAACCCACCAAACCAAGAGACCCAGTACTTC. Its protein product is CASSSGTNPPNQETQYF.

This clonotype was detected many times. Here the CDR3 reads CASNSGTAGEQYF. The CDR3 region has the DNA TGCGCCAGCAACTCCGGGACGGCAGGGGAGCAGTACTTC. V is TRBV5-1 and J is TRBJ2-7, with D possibly being TRBD1 or TRBD2 (5 bases each). V lost 6 bases to trimming and J lost 7 bases, with 17 bases between them. In germline, CDR1 is SGHRS, CDR2 YFSETQ. CDR3 size: 13 residues.

This clonotype has a count of ten or more. The chain couples TRBV5-1 to TRBJ1-2; possible D gene TRBD1, 6 bases. Germline V gene sequence: CDR1 SGHRS, CDR2 YFSETQ. V was clipped by 6 bases and J by 7 bases, with 19 bases between them. The CDR3 is made up of 14 amino acids. The CDR3 protein is CASNLDSGSSGYTF. In DNA, the CDR3 is TGCGCCAGCAATCTGGACAGCGGTTCATCTGGCTACACCTTC.

This clonotype was recorded at least ten times. This chain connects TRBV12-3 or TRBV12-4 to TRBJ2-1; TRBD2 matches at 14 bases. The CDR3 has 16 amino acids. The junction had 1 base not matched to a gene; V was cut back by 6 bases and J by 0 bases. CDR3 amino acids: CASSGTSGSSYNEQFF. For the CDR3, the DNA is TGTGCCAGCAGCGGGACTAGCGGGAGCTCCTACAATGAGCAGTTCTTC.

The rearrangement links TRBV6-1 to TRBJ2-2; 7 nucleotides align to TRBD2. CDR3 length: 13 residues. Germline V gives CDR1 MNHNS, CDR2 SASEGT. J lost 5 bases, V lost 6 bases, and 3 bases had no gene match. The CDR3 sequence is CASSHGGTGELFF. The DNA for the CDR3 is TGTGCCAGCAGCCACGGGGGGACCGGGGAGCTGTTTTTT.

The J gene is TRBJ2-1, the V gene TRBV4-2; the D is unclear. The V end lost 1 base, the J end lost 3 bases, and 10 bases lay between the germline ends. This CDR3 has 15 amino acids. Germline values: CDR1 LGHNA, CDR2 YNFKEQ. The CDR3: CASSQVGLYYNEQFF. As DNA, the CDR3 is TGTGCCAGCAGCCAAGTGGGCCTCTACTACAATGAGCAGTTCTTC.

As regards this clonotype: Possible read error: a much larger clone is one base away. The chain couples TRBV6-1 to TRBJ2-3; D unclear. The V gene's germline CDR1 is MNHNS and CDR2 SASEGT. The V end lost 2 bases, the J end lost 0 bases, and 6 bases lay between the germline ends. The CDR3 extends over 14 amino acids. The CDR3 DNA reads as TGTGCCAGCAGTGAATCGGCTAGCACAGATACGCAGTATTTT. This codes for CASSESASTDTQYF.

This clonotype appeared many times. This sequence joins TRBV19 and TRBJ1-1; no firm D call. Trimming took off 7 bases at V and 6 bases at J, with 15 bases between the two ends. Germline V gene data show CDR1 as LNHDA and CDR2 as SQIVND (reference sequence). This CDR3 is built from 13 residues. The CDR3 nucleotides read TGTGCCAGTACGGAGGGTACGTTCCCTGAAGCTTTCTTT. Translating it yields CASTEGTFPEAFF.

This clonotype was seen repeatedly, ten times or more. V usage is TRBV5-1 and J usage is TRBJ1-1; no clear D gene. The germline V gene has CDR1 SGHRS and CDR2 YFSETQ. Deletions cut 2 bases from V and 4 bases from J, with 15 bases between. The CDR3 loop spans 15 amino acids. In nucleotides, the CDR3 is TGCGCCAGCAGCTTAGGAGGGCGGATTAGCACTGAAGCTTTCTTT. It codes for CASSLGGRISTEAFF. Combining the CDR3 with reference TRBV5-1 and TRBJ1-1 gives the whole variable domain KAGVTQTPRYLIKTRGQQVTLSCSPISGHRSVSWYQQTPGQGLQFLFEYFSETQRNKGNFPGRFSGRQFSNSRSEMNVSTLELGDSALYLCASSLGGRISTEAFFGQGTRLTVV.

The chain employs TRBV10-2 and TRBJ2-3; 7 nucleotides agree with TRBD2. Germline V gene lookup returns CDR1 WSHSY and CDR2 SAAADI. The CDR3 is made up of 14 amino acids. With 8 bases clipped from V and 1 base from J, the junction kept 6 bases outside the gene matches. CDR3 DNA: TGCGCCAGCTTGATTGGGGGGGGCACAGATACGCAGTATTTT. Encoded protein: CASLIGGGTDTQYF.

This sequence joins TRBV19 and TRBJ2-1; D is perhaps TRBD2 (7 bases). CDR3 length equals 14 residues. Trimming pared 4 bases from V and 8 bases from J, leaving 15 bases between. Germline V gene sequence: CDR1 LNHDA, CDR2 SQIVND (reference sequence). CDR3 residues: CASSREGNRDEQFF. The DNA for the CDR3 is TGTGCCAGTAGTAGGGAGGGAAACAGGGATGAGCAGTTCTTC.